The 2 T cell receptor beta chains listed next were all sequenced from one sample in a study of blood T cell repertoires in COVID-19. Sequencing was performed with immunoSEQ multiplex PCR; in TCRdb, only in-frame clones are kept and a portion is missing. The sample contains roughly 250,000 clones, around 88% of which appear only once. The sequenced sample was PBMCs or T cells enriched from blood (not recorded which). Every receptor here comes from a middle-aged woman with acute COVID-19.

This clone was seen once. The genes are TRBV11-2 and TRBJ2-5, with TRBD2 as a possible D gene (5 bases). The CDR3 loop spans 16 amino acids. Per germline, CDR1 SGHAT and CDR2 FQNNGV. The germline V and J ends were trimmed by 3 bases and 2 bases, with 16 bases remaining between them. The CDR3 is CASSFTGLSGQETQYF. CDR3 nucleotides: TGTGCCAGCAGCTTCACGGGGTTGAGTGGGCAAGAGACCCAGTACTTC.

Written as DNA, the CDR3 is TGTGCCAGCAATAGCCCGGGACTGCAGCAGGGAAACACCATATATTTT. This sequence encodes CASNSPGLQQGNTIYF. J is TRBJ1-3 and V is TRBV28; a weak D match, TRBD1 (5 bases). From germline, CDR1 is MDHEN and CDR2 SYDVKM. The V end lost 7 bases, the J end lost 4 bases, and 20 bases lay between the germline ends. The CDR3 runs 16 residues. The complete variable domain, with remaining parts taken from reference TRBV28 and TRBJ1-3, reads DVKVTQSSRYLVKRTGEKVFLECVQDMDHENMFWYRQDPGLGLRLIYFSYDVKMKEKGDIPEGYSVSREKKERFSLILESASTNQTSMYLCASNSPGLQQGNTIYFGEGSWLTVV.